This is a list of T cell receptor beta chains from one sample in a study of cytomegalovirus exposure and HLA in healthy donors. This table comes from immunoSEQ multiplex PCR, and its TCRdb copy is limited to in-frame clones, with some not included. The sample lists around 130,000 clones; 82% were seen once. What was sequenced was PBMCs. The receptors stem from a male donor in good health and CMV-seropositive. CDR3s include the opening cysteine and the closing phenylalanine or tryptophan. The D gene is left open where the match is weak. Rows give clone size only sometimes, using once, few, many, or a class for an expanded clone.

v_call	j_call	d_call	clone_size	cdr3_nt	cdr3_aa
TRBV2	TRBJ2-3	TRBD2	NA	TGTGCCACCCGGGGACTAGCGGTCACAGATACGCAGTATTTT	CATRGLAVTDTQYF
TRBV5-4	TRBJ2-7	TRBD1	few	TGTGCCAGCAGCCTCTCGGGACAGTTTAACTACGAGCAGTACTTC	CASSLSGQFNYEQYF
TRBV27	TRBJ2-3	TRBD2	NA	TGTGCCAGCAGCCCGACTAGCGGGAGTCCGGATACGCAGTATTTT	CASSPTSGSPDTQYF
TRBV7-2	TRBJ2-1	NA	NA	TGTGCCAGCAGCTTAGTGCGGAATGAGCAGTTCTTC	CASSLVRNEQFF
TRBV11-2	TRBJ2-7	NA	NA	TGTGCCAGCAGCCCCTTGGACGGAAGGACAAACTACGAGCAGTACTTC	CASSPLDGRTNYEQYF
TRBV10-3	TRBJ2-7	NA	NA	TGTGCCATCAGCACACCGGGACTTACCTACGAGCAGTACTTC	CAISTPGLTYEQYF
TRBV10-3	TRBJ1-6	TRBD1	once	TGTGCCATCAGTGACCCCGGGACAGGGGATTCACCCCTCCACTTT	CAISDPGTGDSPLHF
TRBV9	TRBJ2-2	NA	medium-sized	TGTGCCAGCAGCGAGGGGGCGGGAGGTCGAGCCGGGGAGCTGTTTTTT	CASSEGAGGRAGELFF
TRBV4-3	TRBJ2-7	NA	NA	TGCGCCAGCAGCCAGGGGGGAGCGTATTCCTACGAGCAGTACTTC	CASSQGGAYSYEQYF
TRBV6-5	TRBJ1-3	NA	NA	TGTGCCAGCAGTTACCGGAGGAGCTCTGGAAACACCATATATTTT	CASSYRRSSGNTIYF
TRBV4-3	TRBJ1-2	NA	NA	TGCGCCAGCAGCCAAGGCCCAGGCGATTATGGCTACACCTTC	CASSQGPGDYGYTF
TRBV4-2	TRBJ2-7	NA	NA	TGTGCCAGCAGCCAAGAATCCGTATACGAGCAGTACTTC	CASSQESVYEQYF
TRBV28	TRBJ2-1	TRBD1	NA	TGTGCCAGCAGACTCGGACAGGGTTGGCCATACAATGAGCAGTTCTTC	CASRLGQGWPYNEQFF
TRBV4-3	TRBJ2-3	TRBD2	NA	TGCGCCAGCAGCCAAGATCGTGCGGGAGGACCCACAGATACGCAGTATTTT	CASSQDRAGGPTDTQYF
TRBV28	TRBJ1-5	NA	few	TGTGCCAGCAGTGTCTCTCTAGGGGTCGGCAATCAGCCCCAGCATTTT	CASSVSLGVGNQPQHF
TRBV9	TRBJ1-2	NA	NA	TGTGCCAGCAGCGCCGGACAGATCTACACCTTC	CASSAGQIYTF
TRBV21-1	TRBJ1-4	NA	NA	TGTGCCAGCAGCAGACCGGGACAGGGGGCTTTCGGTGGTGAAAAACTGTTTTTT	CASSRPGQGAFGGEKLFF
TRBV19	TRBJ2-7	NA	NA	TGTGCCAGTAGTCAGGCTGCCCGCGCGGGGGAGCAGTACTTC	CASSQAARAGEQYF
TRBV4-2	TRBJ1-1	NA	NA	TGTGCCAGCAGCCAAGTTCCGGGGAGGAGGAACACTGAAGCTTTCTTT	CASSQVPGRRNTEAFF
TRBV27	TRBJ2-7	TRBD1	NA	TGTGCCAGCAGATCCGACAGGGGGGGAACCTACGAGCAGTACTTC	CASRSDRGGTYEQYF
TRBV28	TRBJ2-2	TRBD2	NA	TGTGCCAGCTGGGAGACTAGCGGGATGCCCACCGGGGAGCTGTTTTTT	CASWETSGMPTGELFF
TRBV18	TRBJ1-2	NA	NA	TGTGCCAGCTCACCACCGCCAGGGACTATCTATGGCTACACCTTC	CASSPPPGTIYGYTF
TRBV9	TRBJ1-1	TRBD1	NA	TGTGCCAGCAGCGTCCTACCGACAGGGGACACTGAAGCTTTCTTT	CASSVLPTGDTEAFF
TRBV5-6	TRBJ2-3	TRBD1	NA	TGTGCCAGCAGCGAAATAGGTGGGGGACAGGTTACAGATACGCAGTATTTT	CASSEIGGGQVTDTQYF
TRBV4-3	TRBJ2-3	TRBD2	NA	TGCGCCAGCAGCCAAGGATCGACTAGCGGGGGGAGCACAGATACGCAGTATTTT	CASSQGSTSGGSTDTQYF
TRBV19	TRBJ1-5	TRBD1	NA	TGTGCCAGCTGGACAGGGGGCGATCAGCCCCAGCATTTT	CASWTGGDQPQHF
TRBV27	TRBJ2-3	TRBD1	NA	TGTGCCAGCCTCCCCGCAGGGGGCGCGATAGATACGCAGTATTTT	CASLPAGGAIDTQYF
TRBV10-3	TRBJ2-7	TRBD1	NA	TGTGCCATCAGAAGGACAGGGGTTCCCTACGAGCAGTACTTC	CAIRRTGVPYEQYF
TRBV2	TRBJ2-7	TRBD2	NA	TGTGCCAGCAGTGGGGGAACTAGCGGGAGATTAGGTGCCTACGAGCAGTACTTC	CASSGGTSGRLGAYEQYF
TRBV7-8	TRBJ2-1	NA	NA	TGTGCCAGCAGCCCCCAGTCGGTAGTTCCGGGTGAGCAGTTCTTC	CASSPQSVVPGEQFF
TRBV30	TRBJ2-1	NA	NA	TGTGCCTGGACGCCGGTGGGCGACTACAATGAGCAGTTCTTC	CAWTPVGDYNEQFF
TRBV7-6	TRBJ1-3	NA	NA	TGTGCCAGCAGCTTACAGGTGGATGGAAACACCATATATTTT	CASSLQVDGNTIYF
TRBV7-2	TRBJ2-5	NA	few	TGTGCCAGCAGCTCGTCCGGGACTTGGGGGGAGACCCAGTACTTC	CASSSSGTWGETQYF
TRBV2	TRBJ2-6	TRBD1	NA	TGTGCCAGGAAGAACCGGGACAGGGCCTCTGGGGCCAACGTCCTGACTTTC	CARKNRDRASGANVLTF
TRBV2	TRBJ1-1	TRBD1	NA	TGTGCCAGCAGTGAATGGCTGGACAGGATTCGGTGGGACACTGAAGCTTTCTTT	CASSEWLDRIRWDTEAFF
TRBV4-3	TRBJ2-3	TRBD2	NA	TGCGCCAGCAGCCAAGTTTGGTTTGGACTAGCGGGAGTAGGCACAGATACGCAGTATTTT	CASSQVWFGLAGVGTDTQYF
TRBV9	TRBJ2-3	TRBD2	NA	TGTGCCAGCGCGCCGGGGGGATCTAGCACAGATACGCAGTATTTT	CASAPGGSSTDTQYF
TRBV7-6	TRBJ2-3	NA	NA	TGTGCCAGCAGCTTAGTAGCGGCTAGCACAGATACGCAGTATTTT	CASSLVAASTDTQYF
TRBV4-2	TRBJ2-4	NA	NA	TGTGCCAGCAGCCTGGAGGCTAAAAACATTCAGTACTTC	CASSLEAKNIQYF
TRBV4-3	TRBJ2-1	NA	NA	TGCGCCAGCAGCCAAGTTGTGGACTCAAGGCGTGCGCAGTTCTTC	CASSQVVDSRRAQFF
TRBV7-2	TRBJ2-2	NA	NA	TGTGCCAGCAGCTTGGACTACACCGGGGAGCTGTTTTTT	CASSLDYTGELFF
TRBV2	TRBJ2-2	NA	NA	TGTGCCAGCAGGAGGATTCGGGACACCGGGGAGCTGTTTTTT	CASRRIRDTGELFF
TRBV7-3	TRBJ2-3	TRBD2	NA	TGTGCCAGCAGCCGATCGACTAGCGGGGGCACAGATACGCAGTATTTT	CASSRSTSGGTDTQYF
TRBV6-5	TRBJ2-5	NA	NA	TGTGCCAGCAGGAAGACAGCAGGGGAGACCCAGTACTTC	CASRKTAGETQYF
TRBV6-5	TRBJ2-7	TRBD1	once	TGTGCCAGCAGCCCGGGGACAGGGGGGCAGTACTTC	CASSPGTGGQYF
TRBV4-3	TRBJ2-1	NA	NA	TGCGCCAGCAGCCCTGTCTCGGGGAGGAATGAGCAGTTCTTC	CASSPVSGRNEQFF
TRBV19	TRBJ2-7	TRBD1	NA	TGTGCCAGTAGTATAGACCGACAGGGGAAAGAGCAGTACTTC	CASSIDRQGKEQYF
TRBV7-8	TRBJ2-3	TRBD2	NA	TGTGCCAGCAGCCTCCTAGCGGGAGGCAGGAGCACAGATACGCAGTATTTT	CASSLLAGGRSTDTQYF
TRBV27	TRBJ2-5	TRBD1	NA	TGTGCCAGCAGTGGATCCAGGGGGCTTGAGACCCAGTACTTC	CASSGSRGLETQYF
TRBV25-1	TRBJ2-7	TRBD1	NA	TGTGCCAGCAGTGGAGTATCGGGACAGGGTTACGAGCAGTACTTC	CASSGVSGQGYEQYF
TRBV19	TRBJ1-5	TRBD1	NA	TGTGCCACATCCCTGGGGACAGGGGGCCATCAGCCCCAGCATTTT	CATSLGTGGHQPQHF
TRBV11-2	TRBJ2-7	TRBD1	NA	TGTGCCAGCAGCCCAGGACAGGGAACCTACGAGCAGTACTTC	CASSPGQGTYEQYF
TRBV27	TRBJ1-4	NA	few	TGTGCCAGCAGTTCGACCGGGTCTCACAATGAAAAACTGTTTTTT	CASSSTGSHNEKLFF
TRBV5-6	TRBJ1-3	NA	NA	TGTGCCAGCAGCATCGCAGGGGCCTACTCTGGAAACACCATATATTTT	CASSIAGAYSGNTIYF
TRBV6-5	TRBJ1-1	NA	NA	TGTGCCAGCAGCCCACAGGGTAACACTGAAGCTTTCTTT	CASSPQGNTEAFF